The 18 T cell receptor beta chains below all came from one sample that was sequenced in a study of beta chain features in type 1 diabetes (dated by TCRdb to 2016 to 2019). Libraries were made using the immunoSEQ multiplex PCR assay. The High Capacity cDNA Reverse Transcription Kit was used to reverse transcribe all of the isolated RNA, meaning that expressed TCRB transcripts were what got sequenced. This immuneACCESS table, as held by TCRdb, lists in-frame sequences with V and J called but not all clones. Of the missing ones, under half trace to an unresolved V gene in checked studies; the others have no known cause. The sample data list just over 450,000 clones, and approximately 30% of these were observed just once. The ten largest clones take up about 0.065% of the sample. Material for sequencing was naive CD4+ T cells from blood. Interpreted using the paper, the cell subset or site label stands for: true naive CD4+ T cells. Source of these receptors: a man between 18 and 29 years old in good health.

There are a few counts of this clone. This chain uses TRBV7-9 with TRBJ2-7; TRBD1 matches at 8 bases. Per the germline V gene, CDR1 is SEHNR and CDR2 is FQNEAQ (reference sequence). Trimming removed 5 bases from V and 0 bases from J; junction bases left unmatched: 6. The CDR3 length is 15 residues. CDR3 DNA: TGTGCCAGCAGCCTGGACAGGGTTAGCTCCTACGAGCAGTACTTC. Translated: CASSLDRVSSYEQYF.

This clone was observed a few times. The CDR3 DNA is TGTGCCAGTATAGGGACAGGGGTGAATGAGCAGTTCTTC. Encoded protein: CASIGTGVNEQFF. The J gene is TRBJ2-1, the V gene TRBV19, with 10 positions matching TRBD1. Per germline, CDR1 LNHDA and CDR2 SQIVND (reference sequence). CDR3 length equals 13 residues. V lost 7 bases, J lost 7 bases, and 4 bases stayed unmatched.

The CDR3 nucleotides are TGCAGCGTTGGAATCGGACAGACCAGATACAATGAGCAGTTCTTC. This codes for CSVGIGQTRYNEQFF. The J gene is TRBJ2-1, the V gene TRBV29-1; tentative D call: TRBD1 (6 bases). CDR3 length: 15 amino acids. CDR1 is SQVTM and CDR2 is ANQGSEA in the germline V gene. V was clipped by 4 bases and J by 4 bases, with 17 bases between them.

J is TRBJ2-5 and V is TRBV7-2; a weak D match, TRBD2 (6 bases). V gave up 6 bases and J gave up 1 base, with 15 bases separating them. The CDR3 loop spans 15 amino acids. Germline V gene sequence: CDR1 SGHTA, CDR2 FQGNSA. The CDR3 reads CASSSWMRGQETQYF. The CDR3 bases are TGTGCCAGCAGTTCCTGGATGCGGGGCCAAGAGACCCAGTACTTC.

The gene calls are TRBV7-9 and TRBJ1-1; no reliable D call. CDR3 length equals 11 residues. CDR1 and CDR2 (germline): SEHNR, FQNEAQ (reference sequence). The germline V and J ends were trimmed by 10 bases and 3 bases, with 9 bases remaining between them. The CDR3: CATGSYTEAFF. Written as DNA, the CDR3 is TGTGCCACCGGATCGTACACTGAAGCTTTCTTT.

Comments on this clone: Within the sample, other DNA sequences also encode this same CDR3. The V call is TRBV5-1, the J call TRBJ2-5, with TRBD1 matching over 8 bases. Germline V gene sequence: CDR1 SGHRS, CDR2 YFSETQ. The ends lost 4 bases at V and 1 base at J; junction bases unmatched: 3. The CDR3 extends over 14 amino acids. Written as DNA, the CDR3 is TGCGCCAGCAGCCTAGGGACAGGCCAAGAGACCCAGTACTTC. This gives the protein CASSLGTGQETQYF. The full variable domain, with the rest looked up from reference TRBV5-1 and TRBJ2-5, is KAGVTQTPRYLIKTRGQQVTLSCSPISGHRSVSWYQQTPGQGLQFLFEYFSETQRNKGNFPGRFSGRQFSNSRSEMNVSTLELGDSALYLCASSLGTGQETQYFGPGTRLLVL.

This clone was counted a few times. This chain connects TRBV29-1 to TRBJ1-1; D is ambiguous. The CDR3 is 12 amino acids. V was clipped by 4 bases and J by 3 bases, with 9 bases between them. CDR1 and CDR2 (germline): SQVTM, ANQGSEA. As DNA, the CDR3 is TGCAGCGTTGCGGGCTTTGACACTGAAGCTTTCTTT. Encoded protein: CSVAGFDTEAFF.

This clone has only a few counts. V and J are TRBV4-1 and TRBJ2-6, with D unresolved. V lost 2 bases to trimming and J lost 2 bases, with 1 base between them. Per germline, CDR1 MGHRA and CDR2 YSYEKL. The CDR3 is 13 amino acids. CDR3: CASSQPGANVLTF. The CDR3 DNA is TGCGCCAGCAGCCAACCTGGGGCCAACGTCCTGACTTTC.

The CDR3 nucleotides read TGTGCCAGCAGGGTGAGCGGGGAGGCGAGCTACGAGCAGTACTTC. Translating it yields CASRVSGEASYEQYF. The rearrangement links TRBV4-2 to TRBJ2-7; 7 positions agree with TRBD2. CDR1 is LGHNA and CDR2 is YNFKEQ in the germline V gene. The junction had 11 bases not matched to a gene; V was cut back by 6 bases and J by 3 bases. The CDR3 covers 15 residues.

This clone was seen a few times. The chain combines TRBV30 with TRBJ1-5; 7 nucleotides match TRBD1. V dropped 1 base and J dropped 0; count of bases not matched to a gene: 3. Germline-derived CDR1 and CDR2 are GTSNPN and SVGIG (reference sequence). This CDR3 spans 15 amino acids. The CDR3 region is CAWSGTGFSNQPQHF. In DNA, the CDR3 is TGTGCCTGGAGTGGGACAGGTTTTAGCAATCAGCCCCAGCATTTT.

V is TRBV28 and J is TRBJ2-3, with D hard to call. Germline V gene data show CDR1 as MDHEN and CDR2 as SYDVKM. With 4 bases removed from V and 4 bases from J, the gap between germline ends came to 9 bases. There are 13 residues in the CDR3. CDR3 protein: CASSSASPDTQYF. In DNA, the CDR3 is TGTGCCAGCAGTTCGGCCAGTCCAGATACGCAGTATTTT. The full variable domain, completed using reference TRBV28 and TRBJ2-3, is DVKVTQSSRYLVKRTGEKVFLECVQDMDHENMFWYRQDPGLGLRLIYFSYDVKMKEKGDIPEGYSVSREKKERFSLILESASTNQTSMYLCASSSASPDTQYFGPGTRLTVL.

CDR3 in amino acids: CATSREAADWREKLFF. Here the CDR3 DNA reads TGTGCCACCAGCAGAGAAGCGGCAGATTGGCGTGAAAAACTGTTTTTT. The chain links TRBV15 to TRBJ1-4, with D uncertain. The V and J ends lost 0 bases and 7 bases respectively, with 15 bases between them. This CDR3 comprises 16 residues. Germline loops: CDR1 LNHNV, CDR2 YYDKDF (reference sequence).

This clone was seen more than once but under ten times. The chain recombines TRBV28 with TRBJ2-1; D unclear. Trimming took 5 bases from V and 0 from J, leaving 14 bases between them. From germline, CDR1 is MDHEN and CDR2 SYDVKM. The CDR3 covers 16 residues. The CDR3 spells CASSAPAGFSYNEQFF. CDR3 in DNA: TGTGCCAGCAGTGCCCCCGCTGGGTTCTCCTACAATGAGCAGTTCTTC.

V and J are TRBV5-4 and TRBJ1-3, with 7 bases that match TRBD1. V trimming: 4 bases; J trimming: 4 bases; junction bases outside the gene matches: 8. CDR1 SGHNT and CDR2 YYREEE come from the germline V gene (reference sequence). The CDR3 has 15 amino acids. CDR3 nucleotides: TGTGCCAGCAGCCCCAAGGGACAGCCCGGAAACACCATATATTTT. Its translation is CASSPKGQPGNTIYF.

The rearrangement joins TRBV30 to TRBJ1-1; D perhaps matches TRBD1 (6 bases). The CDR3 is 13 residues long. Germline CDR1 and CDR2: GTSNPN and SVGIG (reference sequence). Trimming cost V 3 bases and J 4 bases, with 12 bases left between them. CDR3 in DNA: TGTGCCTGGAGCGCAGGGGTTACCACTGAAGCTTTCTTT. Encoded protein: CAWSAGVTTEAFF.

The chain employs TRBV28 and TRBJ2-7; D gene unclear. This CDR3 comprises 12 residues. Trimming removed 5 bases at V and 7 bases at J, with 12 bases between. Germline V lookup: CDR1 MDHEN, CDR2 SYDVKM. DNA for the CDR3: TGTGCCAGCAGTACTCCGACTGGGGAGCAGTACTTC. Amino acid sequence: CASSTPTGEQYF.

The CDR3 nucleotides are TGTGCCAGCAGCGTAGGAACAGGGGGCCTTCCCCCCCTCTACGAGCAGTACTTC. This translates into CASSVGTGGLPPLYEQYF. The chain carries TRBV9 and TRBJ2-7; 9 bases are shared with TRBD1. With 0 bases clipped from V and 3 bases from J, the junction kept 13 bases outside the gene matches. The CDR3 is 18 residues long. Germline V CDR1 and CDR2: SGDLS, YYNGEE.

Details on this clone: This sample includes further DNA sequences coding for the same CDR3. The chain joins TRBV30 to TRBJ1-2, with D uncertain. Germline V gene data show CDR1 as GTSNPN and CDR2 as SVGIG (reference sequence). V lost 3 bases and J lost 0, with 5 bases in between. This CDR3 has 12 residues. CDR3 coding DNA: TGTGCCTGGAGCCCTGCTAACTATGGCTACACCTTC. Translated: CAWSPANYGYTF.